One sample yielded the 3 T cell receptor beta chains listed below, sequenced in a study of blood T cells in healthy people across ages. Primed by a sample-barcoded 5' primer and a J-beta primer mix, a second PCR proceeded for 7 to 11 cycles. TCRdb used MiXCR to reprocess the 5' RACE reads, holding one entry per CDR3 protein. The table lists around 600,000 distinct CDR3 sequences, more than 45% of them singletons. Sequencing was carried out using blood. These receptors were obtained from a man older than 75 in good health.

This clonotype has at least ten counts. The genes are TRBV6-5 and TRBJ1-2; 8 positions agree with TRBD1. CDR3 length: 13 amino acids. CDR1 MNHEY and CDR2 SVGAGI come from the germline V gene. V was pared by 8 bases and J by 5 bases, with 7 bases of the junction left unmatched. DNA for the CDR3: TGTGCCAGCGGGACAGGAGGGAAATATGGCTACACCTTC. Translation gives CASGTGGKYGYTF.

This clonotype was seen a few times. This rearrangement joins TRBV29-1 to TRBJ2-5; tentatively, D is TRBD1 or TRBD2 (5 bases each). The CDR3 has 12 residues. V was clipped by 7 bases and J by 2 bases, with 11 bases between them. CDR1 SQVTM and CDR2 ANQGSEA come from the germline V gene. CDR3 bases: TGCAGCGGGGGACCGTCGCAAGAGACCCAGTACTTC. It codes for CSGGPSQETQYF.

This clonotype was detected once. This sequence joins TRBV7-2 and TRBJ2-2; D remains ambiguous. The CDR3 runs to 13 residues. The germline V gene has CDR1 SGHTA and CDR2 FQGNSA. V lost 5 bases to trimming and J lost 8 bases, with 12 bases between them. Here the CDR3 reads CASSQPSVGELFF. The CDR3 coding sequence is TGTGCCAGCAGCCAGCCCTCGGTAGGGGAGCTGTTTTTT.